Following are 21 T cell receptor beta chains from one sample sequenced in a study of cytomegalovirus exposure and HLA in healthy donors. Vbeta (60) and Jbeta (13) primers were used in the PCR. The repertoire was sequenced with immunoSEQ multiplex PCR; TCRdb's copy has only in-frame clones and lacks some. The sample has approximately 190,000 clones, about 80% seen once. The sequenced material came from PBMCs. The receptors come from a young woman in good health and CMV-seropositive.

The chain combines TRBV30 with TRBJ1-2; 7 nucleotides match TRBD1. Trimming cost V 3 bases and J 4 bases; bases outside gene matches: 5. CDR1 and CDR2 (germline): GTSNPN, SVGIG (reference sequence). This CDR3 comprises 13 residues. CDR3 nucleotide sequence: TGTGCCTGGAGAAGGGGGCAAGGCTATGGCTACACCTTC. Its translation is CAWRRGQGYGYTF.

CDR3 in DNA: TGTGCCAGCAGTGGACAGGGGTACACCGGGGAGCTGTTTTTT. This codes for CASSGQGYTGELFF. The V call is TRBV2, the J call TRBJ2-2; 8 bases agree with TRBD1. The germline V gene encodes CDR1 SNHLY and CDR2 FYNNEI. This CDR3 is 14 amino acids long. V lost 4 bases, J lost 3 bases, and 1 base stayed unmatched.

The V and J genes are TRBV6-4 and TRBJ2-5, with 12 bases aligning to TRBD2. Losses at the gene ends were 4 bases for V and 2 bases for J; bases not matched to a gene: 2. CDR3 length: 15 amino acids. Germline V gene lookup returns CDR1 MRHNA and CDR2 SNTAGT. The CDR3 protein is CASSALAGGQETQYF. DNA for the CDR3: TGTGCCAGCAGTGCCCTAGCGGGGGGGCAAGAGACCCAGTACTTC.

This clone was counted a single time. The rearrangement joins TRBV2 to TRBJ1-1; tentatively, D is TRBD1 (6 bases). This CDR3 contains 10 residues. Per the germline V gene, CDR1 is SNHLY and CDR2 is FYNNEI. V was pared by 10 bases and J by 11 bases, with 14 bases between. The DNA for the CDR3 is TGTGCCACCCGAGGGGGTGACGCTTTCTTT. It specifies CATRGGDAFF.

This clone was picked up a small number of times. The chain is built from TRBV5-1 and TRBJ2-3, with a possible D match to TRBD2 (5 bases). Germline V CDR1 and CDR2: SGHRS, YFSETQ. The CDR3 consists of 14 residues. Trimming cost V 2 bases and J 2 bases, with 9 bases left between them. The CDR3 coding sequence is TGCGCCAGCAGCTTAATCGGACTCACAGATACGCAGTATTTT. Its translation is CASSLIGLTDTQYF.

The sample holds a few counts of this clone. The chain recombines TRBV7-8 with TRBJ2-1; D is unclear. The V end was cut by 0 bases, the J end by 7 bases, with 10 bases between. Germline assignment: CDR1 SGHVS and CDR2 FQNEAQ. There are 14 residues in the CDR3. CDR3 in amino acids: CASSLARLLNEQFF. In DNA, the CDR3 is TGTGCCAGCAGCTTAGCGCGGCTGTTGAATGAGCAGTTCTTC. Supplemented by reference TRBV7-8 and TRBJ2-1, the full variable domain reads GAGVSQSPRYKVAKRGQDVALRCDPISGHVSLFWYQQALGQGPEFLTYFQNEAQLDKSGLPSDRFFAERPEGSVSTLKIQRTQQEDSAVYLCASSLARLLNEQFFGPGTRLTVL.

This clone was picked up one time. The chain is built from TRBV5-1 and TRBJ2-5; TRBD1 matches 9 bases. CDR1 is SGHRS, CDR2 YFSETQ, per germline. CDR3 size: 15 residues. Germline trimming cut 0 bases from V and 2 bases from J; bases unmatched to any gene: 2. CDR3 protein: CASSLVQGAQETQYF. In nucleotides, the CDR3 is TGCGCCAGCAGCTTGGTACAGGGGGCACAAGAGACCCAGTACTTC.

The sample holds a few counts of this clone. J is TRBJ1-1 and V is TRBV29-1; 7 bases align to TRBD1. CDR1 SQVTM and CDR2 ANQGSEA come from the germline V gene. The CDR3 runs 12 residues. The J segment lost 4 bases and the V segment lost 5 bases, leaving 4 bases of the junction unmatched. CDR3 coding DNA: TGCAGCGTTACAGGGGTAGGCACTGAAGCTTTCTTT. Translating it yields CSVTGVGTEAFF.

The CDR3 sequence is CASSPGASGTDTQYF. In DNA, the CDR3 is TGTGCCAGCAGTCCCGGGGCTAGCGGCACAGATACGCAGTATTTT. This sequence joins TRBV6-4 and TRBJ2-3; the D gene is possibly TRBD2 (6 bases). V was pared by 5 bases and J by 1 base, with 13 bases between. CDR1 MRHNA and CDR2 SNTAGT come from the germline V gene. CDR3 length: 15 residues.

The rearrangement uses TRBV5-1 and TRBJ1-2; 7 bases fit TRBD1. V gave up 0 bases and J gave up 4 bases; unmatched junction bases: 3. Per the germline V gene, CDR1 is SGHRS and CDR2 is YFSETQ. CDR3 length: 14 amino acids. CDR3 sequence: CASSLGQGSYGYTF. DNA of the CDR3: TGCGCCAGCAGCTTGGGACAGGGAAGCTATGGCTACACCTTC.

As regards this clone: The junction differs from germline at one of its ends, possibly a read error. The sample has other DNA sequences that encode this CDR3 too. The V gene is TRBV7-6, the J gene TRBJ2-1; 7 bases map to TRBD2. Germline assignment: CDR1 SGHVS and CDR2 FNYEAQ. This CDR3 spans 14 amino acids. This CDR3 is CASSIGLDLNEQFF. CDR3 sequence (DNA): TGTGCCAGCAGCATCGGACTAGATCTCAATGAGCAATTCTTC.

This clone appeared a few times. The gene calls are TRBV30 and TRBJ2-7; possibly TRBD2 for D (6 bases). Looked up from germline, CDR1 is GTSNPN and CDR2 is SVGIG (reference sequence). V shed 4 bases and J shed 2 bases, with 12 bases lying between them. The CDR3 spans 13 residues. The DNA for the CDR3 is TGTGCCTGGATGGGGGAGGTAGCCTACGAGCAGTACTTC. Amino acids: CAWMGEVAYEQYF.

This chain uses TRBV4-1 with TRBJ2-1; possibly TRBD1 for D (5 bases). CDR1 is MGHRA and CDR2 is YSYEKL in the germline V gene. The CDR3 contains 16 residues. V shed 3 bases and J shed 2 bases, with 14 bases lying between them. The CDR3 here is CASSQEQDIAYNEQFF. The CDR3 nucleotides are TGCGCCAGCAGCCAGGAACAGGATATCGCCTACAATGAGCAGTTCTTC.

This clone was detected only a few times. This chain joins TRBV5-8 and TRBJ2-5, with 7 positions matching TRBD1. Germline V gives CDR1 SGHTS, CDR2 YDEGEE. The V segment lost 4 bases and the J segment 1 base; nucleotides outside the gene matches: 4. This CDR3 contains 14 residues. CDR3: CASSRTGGQETQYF. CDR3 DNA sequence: TGTGCCAGCAGCAGGACAGGCGGCCAAGAGACCCAGTACTTC. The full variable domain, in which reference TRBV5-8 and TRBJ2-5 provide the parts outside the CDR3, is EAGVTQSPTHLIKTRGQQATLRCSPISGHTSVYWYQQALGLGLQFLLWYDEGEERNRGNFPPRFSGRQFPNYSSELNVNALELEDSALYLCASSRTGGQETQYFGPGTRLLVL.

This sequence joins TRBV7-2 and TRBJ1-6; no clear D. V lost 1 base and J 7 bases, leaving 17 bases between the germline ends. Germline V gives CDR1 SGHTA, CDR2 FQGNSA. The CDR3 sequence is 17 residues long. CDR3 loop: CASSLGFQWRSNSPLHF. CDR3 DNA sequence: TGTGCCAGCAGCTTAGGGTTCCAGTGGAGATCAAATTCACCCCTCCACTTT.

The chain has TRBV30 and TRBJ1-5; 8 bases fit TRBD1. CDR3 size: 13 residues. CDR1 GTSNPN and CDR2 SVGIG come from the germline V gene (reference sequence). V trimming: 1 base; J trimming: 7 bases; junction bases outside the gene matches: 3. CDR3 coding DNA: TGTGCCTGGAGTGGTGACAGGGGACAGCCCCAGCATTTT. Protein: CAWSGDRGQPQHF. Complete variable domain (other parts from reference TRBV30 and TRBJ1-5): SQTIHQWPATLVQPVGSPLSLECTVEGTSNPNLYWYRQAAGRGLQLLFYSVGIGQISSEVPQNLSASRPQDRQFILSSKKLLLSDSGFYLCAWSGDRGQPQHFGDGTRLSIL.

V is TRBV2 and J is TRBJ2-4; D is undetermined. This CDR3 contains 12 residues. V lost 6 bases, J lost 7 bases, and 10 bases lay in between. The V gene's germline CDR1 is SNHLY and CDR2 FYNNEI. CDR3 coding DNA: TGTGCCAGCAGGGAGATAGTGAACATTCAGTACTTC. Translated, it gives CASREIVNIQYF.

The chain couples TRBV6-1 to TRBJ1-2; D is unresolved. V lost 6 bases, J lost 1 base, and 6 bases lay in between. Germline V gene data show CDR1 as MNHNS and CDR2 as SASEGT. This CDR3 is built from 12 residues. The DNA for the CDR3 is TGTGCCAGCAGGGCGGGTAACTATGGCTACACCTTC. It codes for CASRAGNYGYTF.

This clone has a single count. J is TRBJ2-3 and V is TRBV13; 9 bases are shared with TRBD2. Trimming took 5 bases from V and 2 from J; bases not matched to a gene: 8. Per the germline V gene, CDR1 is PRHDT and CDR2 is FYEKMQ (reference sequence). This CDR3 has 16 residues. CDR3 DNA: TGTGCCAGCAGCGCCAGCGGGAGGTCCCTCACAGATACGCAGTATTTT. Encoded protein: CASSASGRSLTDTQYF.

The CDR3, as DNA: TGTGCCAGCAGTGAAGTCCGTACAGAAGATAATTCACCCCTCCACTTT. This gives the protein CASSEVRTEDNSPLHF. The chain uses TRBV6-1 and TRBJ1-6, with D unclear. CDR1 MNHNS and CDR2 SASEGT come from the germline V gene. The CDR3 is 16 residues long. Trimming removed 1 base at V and 5 bases at J, with 12 bases between.

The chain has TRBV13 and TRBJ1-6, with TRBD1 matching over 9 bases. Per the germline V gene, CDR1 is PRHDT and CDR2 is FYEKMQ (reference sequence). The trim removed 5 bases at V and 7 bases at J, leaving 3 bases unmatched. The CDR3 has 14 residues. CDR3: CASSHGTGNSPLHF. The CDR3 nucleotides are TGTGCCAGCAGCCACGGGACAGGGAATTCACCCCTCCACTTT.